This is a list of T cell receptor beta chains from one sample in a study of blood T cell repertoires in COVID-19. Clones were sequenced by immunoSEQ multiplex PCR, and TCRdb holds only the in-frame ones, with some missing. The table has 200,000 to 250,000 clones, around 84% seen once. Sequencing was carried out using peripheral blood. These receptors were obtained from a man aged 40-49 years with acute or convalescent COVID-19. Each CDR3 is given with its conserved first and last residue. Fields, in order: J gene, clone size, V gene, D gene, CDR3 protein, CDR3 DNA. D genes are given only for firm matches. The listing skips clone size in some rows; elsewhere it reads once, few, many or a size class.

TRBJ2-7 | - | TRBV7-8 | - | CASSSRGPVYEQYF | TGTGCCAGCAGCTCGCGGGGTCCCGTCTACGAGCAGTACTTC
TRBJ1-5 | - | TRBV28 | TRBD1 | CASSTLGGQPQHF | TGTGCCAGCAGTACACTAGGGGGCCAGCCCCAGCATTTT
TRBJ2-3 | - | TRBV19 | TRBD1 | CASGDRLRDTQYF | TGTGCCAGTGGGGACAGGCTCCGGGATACGCAGTATTTT
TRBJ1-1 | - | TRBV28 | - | CASSHRDEGGPEAFF | TGTGCCAGCAGTCACCGGGACGAGGGAGGGCCTGAAGCTTTCTTT
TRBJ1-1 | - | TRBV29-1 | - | CSVVEGTSTEAFF | TGCAGCGTTGTGGAGGGCACTAGCACTGAAGCTTTCTTT
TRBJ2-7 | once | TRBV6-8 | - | CASRGAGHSYEQYF | TGTGCCAGCAGGGGAGCGGGCCATTCCTACGAGCAGTACTTC
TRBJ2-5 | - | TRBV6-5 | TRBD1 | CASSYGTGVDEETQYF | TGTGCCAGCAGTTACGGGACAGGGGTTGATGAAGAGACCCAGTACTTC
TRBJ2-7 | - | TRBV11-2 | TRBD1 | CASSRDRDYEQYF | TGTGCCAGCAGCCGGGACAGGGACTACGAGCAGTACTTC
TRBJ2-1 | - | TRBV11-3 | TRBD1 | CASSPGQGFGEQFF | TGTGCCAGCAGCCCAGGACAGGGTTTCGGTGAGCAGTTCTTC
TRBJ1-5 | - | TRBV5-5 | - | CASSLGRSNQPQHF | TGTGCCAGCAGCTTGGGCAGGAGCAATCAGCCCCAGCATTTT
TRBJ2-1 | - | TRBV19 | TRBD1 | CASSPTGGNNEQFF | TGTGCCAGTAGTCCCACAGGGGGAAACAATGAGCAGTTCTTC
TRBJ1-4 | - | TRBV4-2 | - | CASSQGGLNEKLFF | TGTGCCAGCAGCCAAGGCGGTCTTAATGAAAAACTGTTTTTT
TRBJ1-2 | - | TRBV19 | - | CASSKESVYGYTF | TGTGCCAGTAGTAAGGAAAGCGTCTATGGCTACACCTTC
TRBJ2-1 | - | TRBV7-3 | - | CASSLGGALNNEQFF | TGTGCCAGCAGCTTAGGCGGGGCACTAAACAATGAGCAGTTCTTC
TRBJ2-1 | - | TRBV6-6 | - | CASIKSAGVTYNEQFF | TGTGCCAGCATTAAAAGCGCAGGGGTTACCTACAATGAGCAGTTCTTC
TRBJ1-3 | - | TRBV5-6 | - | CASTRGGNTIYF | TGTGCCAGCACCAGGGGTGGAAACACCATATATTTT
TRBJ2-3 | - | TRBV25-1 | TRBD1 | CASSEYRGADTQYF | TGTGCCAGCAGTGAGTACAGGGGAGCAGATACGCAGTATTTT
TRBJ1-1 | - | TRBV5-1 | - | CASRPQGLETEAFF | TGCGCCAGCCGGCCCCAGGGTTTGGAAACTGAAGCTTTCTTT
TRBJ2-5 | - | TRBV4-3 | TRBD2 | CASSQGSGGDQETQYF | TGCGCCAGCAGCCAAGGTAGCGGGGGTGACCAAGAGACCCAGTACTTC
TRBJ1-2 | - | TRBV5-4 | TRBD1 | CASSLRQGSYGYTF | TGTGCCAGCAGCTTGCGACAGGGAAGCTATGGCTACACCTTC
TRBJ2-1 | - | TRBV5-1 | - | CASSSPRQTWSRQFF | TGCGCCAGCAGCTCCCCCCGGCAAACTTGGAGTCGGCAGTTCTTC
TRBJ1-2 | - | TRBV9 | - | CASSAQVPSFLYGYTF | TGTGCCAGCAGCGCACAGGTGCCCTCATTTCTCTATGGCTACACCTTC
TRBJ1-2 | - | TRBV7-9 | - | CASSFLSPRRASLNYGYTF | TGTGCCAGCAGCTTCCTGTCCCCCAGGAGGGCCTCACTTAACTATGGCTACACCTTC
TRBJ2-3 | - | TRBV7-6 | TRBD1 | CASSPHRDRETDTQYF | TGTGCCAGCAGCCCACACCGGGACAGGGAGACAGATACGCAGTATTTT
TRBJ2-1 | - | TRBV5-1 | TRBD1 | CASYTGTGGNEQFF | TGCGCCAGCTATACCGGGACAGGGGGCAATGAGCAGTTCTTC
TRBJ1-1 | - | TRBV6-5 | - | CASTPRDMNTEAFF | TGTGCCAGCACCCCCAGGGACATGAACACTGAAGCTTTCTTT
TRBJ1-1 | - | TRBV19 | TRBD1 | CASSIMNRGDTEAFF | TGTGCCAGTAGTATAATGAACAGGGGGGACACTGAAGCTTTCTTT
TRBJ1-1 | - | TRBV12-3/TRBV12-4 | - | CASSLGGDTEAFF | TGTGCCAGCAGTTTAGGGGGGGACACTGAAGCTTTCTTT
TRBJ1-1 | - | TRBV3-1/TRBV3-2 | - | CASSQPVGGYTEAFF | TGTGCCAGCAGCCAACCAGTCGGCGGGTACACTGAAGCTTTCTTT
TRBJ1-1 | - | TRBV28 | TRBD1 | CASSLPGGTEAFF | TGTGCCAGCAGTTTACCAGGGGGCACTGAAGCTTTCTTT
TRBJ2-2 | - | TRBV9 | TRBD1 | CASSPRTGSNTGELFF | TGTGCCAGCAGCCCCCGGACAGGAAGCAACACCGGGGAGCTGTTTTTT
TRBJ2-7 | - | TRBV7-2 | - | CASAMEVSYEQYF | TGTGCCAGCGCCATGGAGGTCTCCTACGAGCAGTACTTC
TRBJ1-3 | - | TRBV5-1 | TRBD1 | CASSPGTGDRGNTIYF | TGCGCCAGCAGCCCCGGGACAGGGGATCGAGGAAACACCATATATTTT
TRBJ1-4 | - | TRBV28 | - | CASNGGLGNEKLFF | TGTGCCAGCAACGGGGGGCTCGGTAATGAAAAACTGTTTTTT
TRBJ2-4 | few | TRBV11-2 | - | CASSPAFRTRRTKNIQYF | TGTGCCAGCAGCCCCGCTTTTAGGACACGCAGGACCAAAAACATTCAGTACTTC
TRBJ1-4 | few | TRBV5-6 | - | CASSLQGPNEKLFF | TGTGCCAGCAGCTTACAGGGTCCTAATGAAAAACTGTTTTTT